These 10 T cell receptor beta chains share one sample of origin, sequenced in a study of cytotoxic CD8 clonotypes in ibrutinib-treated CLL. Using immunoSEQ multiplex PCR, the repertoire was profiled, and TCRdb retains in-frame clones only, with some absent. Counted here are 250,000 to 350,000 clones, around 76% occurring once; the ten biggest clones make up around 6%. Sample: PBMCs, taken at disease progression, from a patient treated with ibrutinib. These receptors were obtained from a human donor with chronic lymphocytic leukemia.

V is TRBV4-3 and J is TRBJ2-3; the match to TRBD1 covers 9 bases. From germline, CDR1 is LGHNA and CDR2 YSLEER. V lost 9 bases to trimming and J lost 0 bases; unmatched junction nucleotides: 4. The CDR3 extends over 14 amino acids. CDR3 DNA sequence: TGCGCCAGATCGGGACAGGGTAGCACAGATACGCAGTATTTT. It codes for CARSGQGSTDTQYF.

The CDR3 sequence is CASGLLEWDHTGELFF. CDR3 bases: TGTGCTAGTGGTTTGCTAGAGTGGGACCACACCGGGGAGCTGTTTTTT. The chain is built from TRBV12-5 and TRBJ2-2; the D gene could be TRBD1 or TRBD2 (5 bases each). Germline lookup yields CDR1 LGHNT and CDR2 FRNRAP. The V gene lost 2 bases and the J gene lost 3 bases, with 13 bases spanning the gap. This CDR3 is 16 amino acids long.

This clone showed up just once. The chain combines TRBV19 with TRBJ2-7; perhaps TRBD1 as D (5 bases). With 5 bases removed from V and 1 base from J, the gap between germline ends came to 9 bases. The V gene's germline CDR1 is LNHDA and CDR2 SQIVND (reference sequence). The CDR3 is 13 residues long. The CDR3 sequence is CASSPRQSYEQYF. The CDR3 nucleotides are TGTGCCAGTAGTCCCCGACAGTCCTACGAGCAGTACTTC.

The V call is TRBV19, the J call TRBJ1-5; possible D gene TRBD1, 6 bases. The CDR3 totals 15 residues. Trimming pared 4 bases from V and 11 bases from J, leaving 21 bases between. In germline, CDR1 is LNHDA, CDR2 SQIVND (reference sequence). DNA of the CDR3: TGTGCCAGTAGTACGTATACAGGGTTAATATCAGCCCAGCATTTT. Translation: CASSTYTGLISAQHF.

The CDR3, as DNA: TGTGCCAGCAGTGCAGGACTCAACTATGGCTACACCTTC. As protein: CASSAGLNYGYTF. The chain couples TRBV25-1 to TRBJ1-2; D uncertain. Germline V gives CDR1 MGHDK, CDR2 SYGVNS. V gave up 4 bases and J gave up 2 bases, with 8 bases separating them. This CDR3 contains 13 residues.

V is TRBV29-1 and J is TRBJ1-2, with a possible D match to TRBD1 (5 bases). V was pared by 2 bases and J by 0 bases, with 19 bases between. Per the germline V gene, CDR1 is SQVTM and CDR2 is ANQGSEA. The CDR3 has 17 amino acids. In DNA, the CDR3 is TGCAGCGTTGAATTTTGGGACGTAAGAGACTCTAACTATGGCTACACCTTC. It yields the protein CSVEFWDVRDSNYGYTF.

The rearrangement links TRBV7-2 to TRBJ1-2; D is perhaps TRBD1 (5 bases). The V and J ends lost 4 bases and 4 bases respectively, with 16 bases between them. Germline CDR1 and CDR2: SGHTA and FQGNSA. This CDR3 is 15 amino acids long. Written as DNA, the CDR3 is TGTGCCAGCAGCTCGCCCGGGGGTGGGGGCTATGGCTACACCTTC. It codes for CASSSPGGGGYGYTF. The variable domain in full, completed from reference TRBV7-2 and TRBJ1-2, reads GAGVSQSPSNKVTEKGKDVELRCDPISGHTALYWYRQSLGQGLEFLIYFQGNSAPDKSGLPSDRFSAERTGGSVSTLTIQRTQQEDSAVYLCASSSPGGGGYGYTFGSGTRLTVV.

This chain links TRBV10-3 with TRBJ2-3; the D is unclear. With 0 bases removed from V and 1 base from J, the gap between germline ends came to 11 bases. The CDR3 has 16 residues. CDR1 is ENHRY and CDR2 is SYGVKD in the germline V gene. The CDR3 reads CAISESKRPGTDTQYF. The CDR3 DNA sequence: TGTGCCATCAGTGAGTCCAAACGGCCAGGCACAGATACGCAGTATTTT.

The chain couples TRBV11-3 to TRBJ2-7; the D is unclear. This CDR3 region has 14 residues. Germline assignment: CDR1 SGHNT and CDR2 YENEEA. With 1 base removed from V and 1 base from J, the gap between germline ends came to 8 bases. The CDR3 DNA follows: TGTGCCAGCAGCTTAGGTGTCGGATCCTACGAGCAGTACTTC. Residues: CASSLGVGSYEQYF.

The rearrangement links TRBV19 to TRBJ2-7, with unresolved D. V was clipped by 10 bases and J by 2 bases, with 12 bases between them. The germline V gene has CDR1 LNHDA and CDR2 SQIVND (reference sequence). CDR3 size: 12 residues. The CDR3 sequence: CATSYTAYEQYF. In DNA, the CDR3 is TGTGCCACCAGTTACACAGCCTACGAGCAGTACTTC.